The clone carrying this T cell receptor beta chain came up many times. The antigen remains undetermined. The sample originates from a study of T cell repertoires in cytomegalovirus infection. At the level of the study: Newly reported HLA-C-restricted and thoroughly characterized HLA-B-restricted CMV epitopes were employed. Public TCR beta signature analysis indicated the presence of both CMV infection and matching HLA type.

Study-wide points: Dominating the ex vivo response were HLA-C-restricted CMV-specific TCR beta clonotypes. Cumulative frequency (of public TCR beta family members) identified carriers of CMV plus the relevant HLA.

TCRdb itself ran the reads through MiXCR, one entry per CDR3 protein. The sample contains 100,000 to 120,000 distinct CDR3 sequences, 30% of which appear only once. The ends were cut back, 11 bases at V and 8 bases at J, with 15 bases in the middle. Germline CDR1 MNHNS, CDR2 SASEGT. This CDR3 comprises 12 residues. The V call is TRBV6-1, the J call TRBJ1-4; possible D gene TRBD1, 5 bases. The sequence was collected from a human donor in good health (CMV status not recorded). Some clones in this sample may be carry-over from other donors' samples. Sequenced here: CD8+ T cells from cultured PBMCs, sampled from culture after CMV antigen stimulation. This CDR3 is CALQENGEKLFF. Here the CDR3 DNA reads TGTGCCTTACAGGAGAATGGAGAAAAACTGTTTTTT.